This is a list of T cell receptor beta chains from one sample in a study of OX40 agonist ivuxolimab in advanced cancers. The assay was immunoSEQ multiplex PCR, and TCRdb's table has in-frame clones only and misses some. The sample holds about 67,000 clones, 70% to 90% seen once. The material was CD4+ or CD8+ T cells sorted from blood, obtained in a trial of the OX40 agonist ivuxolimab. All receptors come from an adult with an advanced solid tumor such as melanoma, head and neck, liver or kidney cancer. CDR3s include the opening cysteine and the closing phenylalanine or tryptophan. The order of the fields is clone size, D gene, J gene, V gene, CDR3 protein, CDR3 DNA. A D gene is named only where the DNA matches it firmly. Clone size appears in some rows only: once, few, many, or a class for an expanded clone.

abundance: -
d_gene: TRBD1
j_gene: TRBJ2-2
v_gene: TRBV5-1
CDR3aa: CASSLGGQGALNTGELFF
CDR3nt: TGCGCCAGCAGCTTGGGTGGACAGGGGGCATTGAACACCGGGGAGCTGTTTTTT

abundance: -
d_gene: TRBD1
j_gene: TRBJ1-5
v_gene: TRBV5-1
CDR3aa: CASSLGTGGQPQHF
CDR3nt: TGCGCCAGCAGCTTGGGGACAGGGGGTCAGCCCCAGCATTTT

abundance: few
d_gene: TRBD1
j_gene: TRBJ1-1
v_gene: TRBV10-3
CDR3aa: CAIRISGTANTEAFF
CDR3nt: TGTGCCATCAGGATTTCCGGGACAGCGAACACTGAAGCTTTCTTT

abundance: -
d_gene: -
j_gene: TRBJ2-1
v_gene: TRBV25-1
CDR3aa: CASSPGGPYNEQFF
CDR3nt: TGTGCCAGCAGTCCCGGGGGTCCTTACAATGAGCAGTTCTTC

abundance: -
d_gene: -
j_gene: TRBJ2-5
v_gene: TRBV7-6
CDR3aa: CASSLFGGEVETQYF
CDR3nt: TGTGCCAGCAGCTTATTTGGAGGGGAGGTGGAGACCCAGTACTTC

abundance: -
d_gene: -
j_gene: TRBJ1-1
v_gene: TRBV6-1
CDR3aa: CASSEAVTDTEAFF
CDR3nt: TGTGCCAGCAGTGAAGCGGTTACGGACACTGAAGCTTTCTTT

abundance: few
d_gene: -
j_gene: TRBJ2-5
v_gene: TRBV5-4
CDR3aa: CASSRDPGGETQYF
CDR3nt: TGTGCCAGCAGCCGGGACCCAGGCGGGGAGACCCAGTACTTC

abundance: -
d_gene: -
j_gene: TRBJ2-2
v_gene: TRBV7-6
CDR3aa: CASSLRGGANTGELFF
CDR3nt: TGTGCCAGCAGCTTGCGTGGAGGCGCGAACACCGGGGAGCTGTTTTTT

abundance: -
d_gene: -
j_gene: TRBJ2-3
v_gene: TRBV9
CDR3aa: CASSVVGSTDTQYF
CDR3nt: TGTGCCAGCAGCGTAGTAGGTAGCACAGATACGCAGTATTTT

abundance: -
d_gene: TRBD2
j_gene: TRBJ2-3
v_gene: TRBV2
CDR3aa: CASSEFAAGRGTDTQYF
CDR3nt: TGTGCCAGCAGTGAATTCGCAGCGGGACGAGGCACAGATACGCAGTATTTT

abundance: -
d_gene: TRBD1
j_gene: TRBJ1-5
v_gene: TRBV5-1
CDR3aa: CASRGTDNQPQHF
CDR3nt: TGCGCCAGCAGGGGGACAGACAATCAGCCCCAGCATTTT

abundance: once
d_gene: -
j_gene: TRBJ1-5
v_gene: TRBV4-3
CDR3aa: CASSQEGGPQHF
CDR3nt: TGCGCCAGCAGCCAAGAGGGGGGGCCCCAGCATTTT

abundance: -
d_gene: -
j_gene: TRBJ2-7
v_gene: TRBV5-1
CDR3aa: CASSPSTVSYEQYF
CDR3nt: TGCGCCAGCAGCCCCTCGACAGTCTCCTACGAGCAGTACTTC

abundance: -
d_gene: TRBD1
j_gene: TRBJ1-1
v_gene: TRBV7-9
CDR3aa: CASSLEGARGTEAFF
CDR3nt: TGTGCCAGCAGCTTAGAGGGGGCGAGGGGCACTGAAGCTTTCTTT

abundance: -
d_gene: TRBD1
j_gene: TRBJ2-2
v_gene: TRBV19
CDR3aa: CASSTSGTGGTGELFF
CDR3nt: TGTGCCAGTAGTACCTCCGGGACAGGGGGCACCGGGGAGCTGTTTTTT